These 30 T cell receptor beta chains were all obtained from the same sample, sequenced in a study of cytomegalovirus exposure and HLA in healthy donors. Amplification used 60 Vbeta primers and 13 Jbeta primers. The table came from immunoSEQ multiplex PCR; TCRdb's copy has only in-frame clones and leaves some out. This sample's table reports under 250,000 clones. The source material was PBMCs. The receptors were gathered from a girl aged 2-15 years in good health and CMV-seropositive.

As DNA, the CDR3 is TGTGCCAGCATGGGAACAGGGATTAAAGCTTTCTTT. It encodes CASMGTGIKAFF. The V and J genes are TRBV28 and TRBJ1-1; D may be TRBD1 (6 bases). Germline V gene data show CDR1 as MDHEN and CDR2 as SYDVKM. The germline V and J ends were trimmed by 7 bases and 9 bases, with 15 bases remaining between them. This CDR3 is built from 12 residues.

The chain has TRBV28 and TRBJ2-5; D is perhaps TRBD1 (6 bases). V was pared by 6 bases and J by 2 bases, with 16 bases between. This CDR3 is built from 15 residues. Germline lookup yields CDR1 MDHEN and CDR2 SYDVKM. The CDR3 reads CASRSTRTVQETQYF. The CDR3 region has the DNA TGTGCCAGCAGATCCACCCGGACAGTTCAAGAGACCCAGTACTTC.

CDR3 sequence: CASSVHSGANVLTF. DNA for the CDR3: TGTGCCAGCAGCGTTCACTCTGGGGCCAACGTCCTGACTTTC. This chain joins TRBV4-2 and TRBJ2-6; no clear D gene. The CDR3 is 14 amino acids. V dropped 5 bases and J dropped 0 bases, with 5 bases sitting between them. Germline assignment: CDR1 LGHNA and CDR2 YNFKEQ.

This chain uses TRBV27 with TRBJ2-2; no firm D call. Germline V CDR1 and CDR2: MNHEY, SMNVEV (reference sequence). Trimming removed 8 bases from V and 4 bases from J, with 20 bases in between. The CDR3 extends over 16 amino acids. The CDR3 protein is CASCKPKFGSTGELFF. The CDR3 region has the DNA TGTGCCAGCTGTAAACCGAAGTTTGGTAGCACCGGGGAGCTGTTTTTT.

CDR3 region: CASSLWVGGTTDTQYF. In DNA form, the CDR3 reads TGTGCCAGCAGCTTATGGGTTGGCGGTACGACAGATACGCAGTATTTT. The V call is TRBV7-8, the J call TRBJ2-3; D gene ambiguous. Trimming left V 2 bases short and J 3 bases short, with 15 bases between. The CDR3 length is 16 residues. The germline V gene has CDR1 SGHVS and CDR2 FQNEAQ.

The chain carries TRBV11-2 and TRBJ2-2; 13 nucleotides agree with TRBD2. The CDR3 sequence is 16 residues long. V shed 4 bases, J shed 4 bases, and the junction held 3 bases outside the gene matches. In germline, CDR1 is SGHAT, CDR2 FQNNGV. CDR3 nucleotides: TGTGCCAGCAGCTCGGGACTAGCGGGACCCACCGGGGAGCTGTTTTTT. As protein: CASSSGLAGPTGELFF.

J is TRBJ1-1 and V is TRBV28, with 9 bases aligning to TRBD1. The CDR3 spans 16 residues. The germline V gene has CDR1 MDHEN and CDR2 SYDVKM. Unmatched junction bases numbered 9, after V lost 2 bases and J lost 5 bases. DNA for the CDR3: TGTGCCAGCAGTTTAAATCGTCTGACAGGGGGGACTGAAGCTTTCTTT. Translation: CASSLNRLTGGTEAFF.

The rearrangement links TRBV28 to TRBJ2-2, with 10 bases aligning to TRBD2. This CDR3 has 17 residues. V gave up 6 bases and J gave up 3 bases; unmatched junction bases: 10. Germline V gene lookup returns CDR1 MDHEN and CDR2 SYDVKM. The CDR3: CASRTSSGSIYTGELFF. CDR3 nucleotides: TGTGCCAGCAGGACCTCTAGCGGGAGTATCTACACCGGGGAGCTGTTTTTT.

This chain connects TRBV10-1 to TRBJ1-1; TRBD1 agrees at 12 bases. This CDR3 is built from 15 residues. Germline lookup yields CDR1 WNHNN and CDR2 SYGVQD (reference sequence). The trim removed 6 bases at V and 3 bases at J, leaving 5 bases unmatched. The CDR3: CASSAGQGADTEAFF. In nucleotides, the CDR3 is TGCGCCAGCAGCGCGGGACAGGGGGCCGACACTGAAGCTTTCTTT.

V usage is TRBV28 and J usage is TRBJ2-1, with 11 bases identical to TRBD1. With V trimmed by 5 bases and J by 8 bases, 8 bases remained unmatched. Germline loops: CDR1 MDHEN, CDR2 SYDVKM. CDR3 size: 15 residues. The chain's CDR3 is CASSNRDRGLDEQFF. The CDR3, as DNA: TGTGCCAGCAGTAACCGGGACAGGGGGTTGGATGAGCAGTTCTTC.

The V gene is TRBV5-1, the J gene TRBJ1-6, with 7 bases lining up with TRBD1. The CDR3 extends over 15 amino acids. Germline V gene sequence: CDR1 SGHRS, CDR2 YFSETQ. The trim removed 5 bases at V and 8 bases at J, leaving 10 bases unmatched. CDR3 residues: CASRVQGPSDSPLHF. The DNA of the CDR3 is TGCGCCAGCAGGGTACAGGGGCCCTCCGATTCACCCCTCCACTTT.

This rearrangement joins TRBV15 to TRBJ2-1, with TRBD2 identical over 9 bases. The J segment lost 6 bases and the V segment lost 5 bases, leaving 11 bases of the junction unmatched. This CDR3 is built from 16 residues. Germline-derived CDR1 and CDR2 are LNHNV and YYDKDF (reference sequence). The CDR3 here is CATSRDSGRAGNEQFF. The CDR3 nucleotides are TGTGCCACCAGCCGCGATAGCGGGAGAGCGGGCAATGAGCAGTTCTTC.

The chain couples TRBV28 to TRBJ2-7; the match to TRBD2 covers 9 bases. The V gene end was trimmed by 3 bases and the J gene end by 1 base; junction bases not matched to a gene: 7. Germline loops: CDR1 MDHEN, CDR2 SYDVKM. This CDR3 is built from 16 residues. The CDR3 coding sequence is TGTGCCAGCAGTTTGCGAGCGGGAGGTCTTTCCTACGAGCAGTACTTC. The encoded protein is CASSLRAGGLSYEQYF.

The gene calls are TRBV21-1 and TRBJ1-5; TRBD1, the D gene given by the table, was not confirmed from the DNA. TRBV21-1 is designated a pseudogene. This CDR3 region has 15 residues. The CDR3: CASSKGQGSNQPQHF. The DNA for the CDR3 is TGTGCCAGCAGCAAAGGCCAGGGATCCAATCAGCCCCAGCATTTT.

J is TRBJ2-7 and V is TRBV27; 11 bases line up with TRBD2. The trim removed 3 bases at V and 0 bases at J, leaving 10 bases unmatched. The CDR3 consists of 18 residues. The V gene's germline CDR1 is MNHEY and CDR2 SMNVEV (reference sequence). CDR3 DNA: TGTGCCAGCAGTTTCACGAGACTAGCGGGACATAACTCCTACGAGCAGTACTTC. It encodes CASSFTRLAGHNSYEQYF.

The rearrangement links TRBV29-1 to TRBJ1-5; 10 bases agree with TRBD1. CDR3 size: 14 residues. With 6 bases clipped from V and 4 bases from J, the junction kept 6 bases outside the gene matches. Germline assignment: CDR1 SQVTM and CDR2 ANQGSEA. CDR3 sequence (DNA): TGCAGCGTCGGTGGGACAGGGGAAAATCAGCCCCAGCATTTT. Amino acid sequence: CSVGGTGENQPQHF.

The chain has TRBV2 and TRBJ1-5; tentatively, D is TRBD1 (6 bases). The CDR3 runs 16 residues. The germline gives CDR1 SNHLY, CDR2 FYNNEI. Trimming stripped 8 bases from V and 4 bases from J, with 21 bases between. CDR3 amino acids: CASALRGAGANQPQHF. CDR3 sequence (DNA): TGTGCCAGCGCCCTGCGGGGGGCTGGAGCGAATCAGCCCCAGCATTTT. The full variable domain, rest sourced from reference TRBV2 and TRBJ1-5, is EPEVTQTPSHQVTQMGQEVILRCVPISNHLYFYWYRQILGQKVEFLVSFYNNEISEKSEIFDDQFSVERPDGSNFTLKIRSTKLEDSAMYFCASALRGAGANQPQHFGDGTRLSIL.

The chain employs TRBV9 and TRBJ2-7, with 8 bases lining up with TRBD2. Germline V gene data show CDR1 as SGDLS and CDR2 as YYNGEE. The V gene end was trimmed by 0 bases and the J gene end by 2 bases; junction bases not matched to a gene: 7. CDR3 length equals 16 residues. The DNA for the CDR3 is TGTGCCAGCAGCGTAGGCTCCGGGACTAGAACCTACGAGCAGTACTTC. Translated: CASSVGSGTRTYEQYF. The variable domain in full, completed from reference TRBV9 and TRBJ2-7, reads DSGVTQTPKHLITATGQRVTLRCSPRSGDLSVYWYQQSLDQGLQFLIQYYNGEERAKGNILERFSAQQFPDLHSELNLSSLELGDSALYFCASSVGSGTRTYEQYFGPGTRLTVT.

V gene TRBV28 combines with J gene TRBJ2-6; a weak D match, TRBD1 (5 bases). The CDR3 consists of 17 residues. CDR1 and CDR2 (germline): MDHEN, SYDVKM. The V end lost 2 bases, the J end lost 1 base, and 12 bases lay between the germline ends. The CDR3, as DNA: TGTGCCAGCAGTTTAGCCCCCCCAGGGTCTGGGGCCAACGTCCTGACTTTC. Encoded protein: CASSLAPPGSGANVLTF. Looking up the rest from reference TRBV28 and TRBJ2-6 gives the full variable domain: DVKVTQSSRYLVKRTGEKVFLECVQDMDHENMFWYRQDPGLGLRLIYFSYDVKMKEKGDIPEGYSVSREKKERFSLILESASTNQTSMYLCASSLAPPGSGANVLTFGAGSRLTVL.

V gene TRBV5-4 combines with J gene TRBJ2-5; D may be TRBD2 (5 bases). This CDR3 spans 13 amino acids. The germline CDR1 and CDR2 sequences are SGHNT and YYREEE (reference sequence). The ends were cut back, 4 bases at V and 4 bases at J, with 11 bases in the middle. DNA of the CDR3: TGTGCCAGCAGCGCAGGCCGGGGAGAGACCCAGTACTTC. Its translation: CASSAGRGETQYF.

The V and J genes are TRBV4-2 and TRBJ1-2; 7 bases line up with TRBD1. Losses at the gene ends were 5 bases for V and 3 bases for J; bases not matched to a gene: 6. From germline, CDR1 is LGHNA and CDR2 YNFKEQ. The CDR3 sequence is 14 residues long. CDR3 region: CASSRQGLDYGYTF. Here the CDR3 DNA reads TGTGCCAGCAGCAGACAGGGTCTCGACTATGGCTACACCTTC.

The chain couples TRBV11-2 to TRBJ2-3; D gene ambiguous. Trimming took off 5 bases at V and 2 bases at J, with 8 bases between the two ends. The CDR3 extends over 13 amino acids. CDR1 and CDR2 from the germline V gene are SGHAT and FQNNGV. CDR3 sequence (DNA): TGTGCCAGCAGCATCCTCCCCACAGATACGCAGTATTTT. This gives the protein CASSILPTDTQYF.

The J gene is TRBJ2-7, the V gene TRBV29-1; 13 bases line up with TRBD2. V trimming: 5 bases; J trimming: 5 bases; junction bases outside the gene matches: 3. The CDR3 length is 13 residues. Germline-derived CDR1 and CDR2 are SQVTM and ANQGSEA. The CDR3 protein is CSVHGLAGDEQYF. The CDR3 DNA reads TGCAGCGTTCATGGACTAGCGGGAGACGAGCAGTACTTC.

The chain joins TRBV6-5 to TRBJ2-5; 8 nucleotides match TRBD2. The V segment lost 0 bases and the J segment 4 bases; nucleotides outside the gene matches: 1. Per the germline V gene, CDR1 is MNHEY and CDR2 is SVGAGI. This CDR3 contains 14 residues. The CDR3 nucleotides read TGTGCCAGCAGTTACTCTCTAGCGGGAGAGACCCAGTACTTC. Translating gives CASSYSLAGETQYF.

The V gene is TRBV6-5, the J gene TRBJ2-3; D might be TRBD2 (6 bases). V was cut by 6 bases and J by 1 base, with 14 bases left in between. CDR3 size: 15 residues. Germline CDR1 is MNHEY and CDR2 is SVGAGI. CDR3 loop: CASRPLGEGTDTQYF. CDR3 bases: TGTGCCAGCAGACCCTTGGGGGAGGGCACAGATACGCAGTATTTT.

The rearrangement joins TRBV7-3 to TRBJ2-7; tentative D call: TRBD2 (6 bases). Germline assignment: CDR1 SGHTA and CDR2 FQGTGA. CDR3 length equals 18 residues. Trimming cost V 0 bases and J 3 bases, with 21 bases left between them. CDR3: CASSLTGGSTTTHYEQYF. The CDR3 nucleotides are TGTGCCAGCAGCTTAACGGGGGGAAGCACGACCACCCACTACGAGCAGTACTTC.

V usage is TRBV7-2 and J usage is TRBJ2-1; D may be TRBD2 (5 bases). V lost 6 bases, J lost 1 base, and 13 bases lay in between. CDR3 length: 15 amino acids. Germline values: CDR1 SGHTA, CDR2 FQGNSA. The CDR3: CASSGTSGSYNEQFF. CDR3 nucleotide sequence: TGTGCCAGCAGTGGAACCAGCGGTTCCTACAATGAGCAGTTCTTC.

The V and J genes are TRBV6-4 and TRBJ2-6; the D is unclear. Trimming left V 0 bases short and J 0 bases short, with 3 bases between. The germline CDR1 and CDR2 sequences are MRHNA and SNTAGT. The CDR3 is made up of 15 amino acids. The CDR3 coding sequence is TGTGCCAGCAGTGACTCCAGCTCTGGGGCCAACGTCCTGACTTTC. It translates to CASSDSSSGANVLTF.

The chain is built from TRBV28 and TRBJ2-5, with a weak D call TRBD2 (5 bases). Deletions cut 5 bases from V and 1 base from J, with 11 bases between. CDR1 is MDHEN and CDR2 is SYDVKM in the germline V gene. This CDR3 has 14 residues. The CDR3: CASSLVRGQETQYF. CDR3 nucleotides: TGTGCCAGCAGTCTCGTTCGGGGCCAAGAGACCCAGTACTTC.

The chain's CDR3 is CASSYSVRRGEAFF. The CDR3 DNA is TGTGCCAGCAGTTACAGCGTTCGAAGGGGTGAAGCTTTCTTT. The J gene is TRBJ1-1, the V gene TRBV27; the D gene is possibly TRBD1 (5 bases). The CDR3 runs 14 residues. Trimming left V 4 bases short and J 7 bases short, with 16 bases between. Germline V gives CDR1 MNHEY, CDR2 SMNVEV (reference sequence).